Below, one TCR beta chain is given with its context. The antigen is unknown. This CDR3 contains 11 residues. CDR1 MNHEY and CDR2 SVGEGT come from the germline V gene. V lost 10 bases and J 8 bases, leaving 12 bases between the germline ends. The sample is drawn from a study of T-cell memory formation after mild COVID-19. From the 5' RACE reads, TCRdb called clonotypes with MiXCR, one entry per CDR3 protein. The sample lists fewer than 250,000 distinct CDR3 sequences, approximately 20% occurring once. General observations from the study: Clones contracting day 15 to 85 were balanced CD4/CD8; later expanders leaned CD4+. The appearance of some responding clones in pre-infection memory suggested that cross-reactive memory joined. Most CD4+ clones that shrank were in CM and EM, while CD8+ ones turned up in EMRA.

Material for sequencing was PBMCs or a T cell subset sorted from them (not recorded which). The origin of this receptor is an adult woman who had mild COVID-19 (a few samples of this study predate the infection). Cell type and time point are not known. The rearrangement links TRBV6-2 or TRBV6-3 to TRBJ1-5; D perhaps matches TRBD1 (6 bases). CDR3 in DNA: TGTGCCACCGCGACAGGCGAGCCCCAGCATTTT. Its translation: CATATGEPQHF.